Here is one T cell receptor beta chain with its context. What it binds is unknown. Second-dose recipients at about 4 or about 12 weeks were treated as one pooled group. The sample is drawn from a study of T cell responses to AZD1222 COVID-19 vaccine. General study points: The CD4 TCRs associated with vaccination extended across spike and predominated at 160-218 and 743-854. Only 6 or 7 individuals given AZD1222 were seropositive at baseline. Donors were mostly white British, more females; clonal diversity possibly underestimated.

TCRdb's table, derived via immunoSEQ multiplex PCR, lists solely in-frame clones and lacks some. The sample holds around 120,000 clones, about 93% seen once. The material was peripheral blood, obtained 28 days after the second AZD1222 dose. This clonotype was obtained from an adult who received the AZD1222 COVID-19 vaccine.

The DNA for the CDR3 is TGTGCCAGCAGCTTAGCCCCACGGGACAGTGGTAACACCATATATTTT. Translating gives CASSLAPRDSGNTIYF. The V call is TRBV7-9, the J call TRBJ1-3; 7 bases map to TRBD1. After removal of 0 bases from V and 7 bases from J, the junction contained 9 bases not matched to a gene. Germline loops: CDR1 SEHNR, CDR2 FQNEAQ (reference sequence). The CDR3 has 16 residues. Filled out from reference TRBV7-9 and TRBJ1-3, the complete variable domain reads DTGVSQNPRHKITKRGQNVTFRCDPISEHNRLYWYRQTLGQGPEFLTYFQNEAQLEKSRLLSDRFSAERPKGSFSTLEIQRTEQGDSAMYLCASSLAPRDSGNTIYFGEGSWLTVV.